Included here is one TCR beta chain sequence, with context. Antigen unknown. The sample originates from a study of cytomegalovirus exposure and HLA in healthy donors. Study-wide points: The analysis excluded some indistinguishable V segments, including TRBV6-2 and TRBV6-3. Later on, an analysis showed TCR association rates differing by HLA locus, with DRB1 the most and HLA-C the fewest.

It was with 60 Vbeta and 13 Jbeta primers that the PCR ran. The protocol was immunoSEQ multiplex PCR, while the TCRdb copy is restricted to in-frame clones and leaves out a portion. The sample contains about 130,000 clones, 78% of which appear only once. CDR3 size: 16 residues. V lost 3 bases, J lost 3 bases, and 18 bases lay in between. Germline CDR1 MDHEN, CDR2 SYDVKM. The rearrangement links TRBV28 to TRBJ2-7; the D gene is possibly TRBD2 (5 bases). Sequenced material: PBMCs. The TCR originated in a female donor in good health and CMV-seronegative. CDR3 nucleotides: TGTGCCAGCAGTTTCCCGGCTTGGTCGGGAAACTACGAGCAGTACTTC. Amino acid sequence: CASSFPAWSGNYEQYF.